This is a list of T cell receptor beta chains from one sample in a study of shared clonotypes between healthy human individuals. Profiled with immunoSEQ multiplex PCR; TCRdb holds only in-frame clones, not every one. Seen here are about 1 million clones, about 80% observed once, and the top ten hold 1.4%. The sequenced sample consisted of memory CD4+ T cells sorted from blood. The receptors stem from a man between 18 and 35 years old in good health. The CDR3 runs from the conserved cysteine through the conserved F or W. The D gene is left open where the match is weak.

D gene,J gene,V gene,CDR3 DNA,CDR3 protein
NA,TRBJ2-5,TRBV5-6,TGTGCCAGCAGCTTGGCCGGGCAGGGCCGGGGTGGGACCCAGTACTTC,CASSLAGQGRGGTQYF
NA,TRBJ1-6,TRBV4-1,TGCGCCAGCAGTCTGGACGGGACTCCTATTAAAAGGGGTTCACCCCTCCACTTT,CASSLDGTPIKRGSPLHF
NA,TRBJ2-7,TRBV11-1,TGTGCCAGCAGCCCCGGGACCCTCTACGAGCAGTACTTC,CASSPGTLYEQYF
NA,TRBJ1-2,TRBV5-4,TGTGCCAGCAGCTTCAAGTCCACACCATATGGCTACACCTTC,CASSFKSTPYGYTF
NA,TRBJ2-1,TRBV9,TGTGCCAGCAGCGGGGTCCCAGCCCCCTACAATGAGCAGTTCTTC,CASSGVPAPYNEQFF
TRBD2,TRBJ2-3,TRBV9,TGTGCCAGCAGCGCAGAGCGACTAGCGGGGGGGCCGCAAGATTTT,CASSAERLAGGPQDF
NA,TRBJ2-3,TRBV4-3,TGCGCCAGCAGCCAAGATGAGAGCACAGATACGCAGTATTTT,CASSQDESTDTQYF
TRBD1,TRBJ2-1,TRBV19,TGTGCCAGTAGTAAAGGGGGCCTGTACAATGAGCAGTTCTTC,CASSKGGLYNEQFF
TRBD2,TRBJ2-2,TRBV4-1,TGCGCCAGCAGCGCCGGAGCGGGACTCACGAACACCGGGGAGCTGTTTTTT,CASSAGAGLTNTGELFF
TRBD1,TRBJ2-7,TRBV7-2,TGTGCCAGCAGCCCGGACAGGTATACCTACGAGCAGTACTTC,CASSPDRYTYEQYF